This TCR beta chain was identified during a study of T cell responses to AZD1222 COVID-19 vaccine. Only in-frame clones appear in the TCRdb table, and some are missing; sequencing was by immunoSEQ multiplex PCR. The top ten hold 3.6% of the sample, which has about 190,000 clones, roughly 92% seen once. V lost 5 bases to trimming and J lost 1 base, with 14 bases between them. The CDR3 is 15 amino acids. CDR1 and CDR2 (germline): MDHEN, SYDVKM. Sequences were derived from peripheral blood, sampled 28 days after the second dose of the MenACWY control vaccine. This chain uses TRBV28 with TRBJ1-1; tentatively, D is TRBD1 (6 bases). This sequence originates from an adult who received the MenACWY meningococcal vaccine as a control. CDR3 sequence: CASSQTGRRNTEAFF. The CDR3 region has the DNA TGTGCCAGCAGTCAGACAGGCCGACGGAACACTGAAGCTTTCTTT.